This T cell receptor beta chain was captured by sequencing in a study of cytomegalovirus exposure and HLA in healthy donors. Study observations and caveats: Earlier analysis yielded a pattern in which most TCR beta V segments were productive about 87% or about 30% of the time. The records held CMV serostatus as the only immune exposure information.

Germline loops: CDR1 LNHDA, CDR2 SQIVND (reference sequence). V gave up 5 bases and J gave up 2 bases, with 7 bases separating them. The CDR3 covers 12 residues. Points on this clone: As yet, its antigen is unknown.

The PCR was carried out with 60 Vbeta primers and 13 Jbeta primers. Method: immunoSEQ multiplex PCR; TCRdb's copy keeps in-frame clones and lacks some. The table lists around 150,000 clones, roughly 80% of them singletons. This TCR was sampled from a man aged 35 to 55 in good health and CMV-seronegative. What was sequenced was PBMCs. The chain recombines TRBV19 with TRBJ2-7, with TRBD1 as a possible D gene (5 bases). The CDR3: CASSSDTYEQYF. In DNA form, the CDR3 reads TGTGCCAGTAGTTCGGACACCTACGAGCAGTACTTC.